These T cell receptor beta chains were read from a single sample in a study of cytomegalovirus exposure and HLA in healthy donors. Sequenced by immunoSEQ multiplex PCR; TCRdb stores in-frame clones only, minus some. The repertoire consists of roughly 54,000 clones, with roughly 79% occurring once and the leading ten covering 2.5% to 3%. The specimen was PBMCs. The receptors originated from a man in his fifties in good health and CMV-seronegative. Each CDR3 is given with its conserved first and last residue. A D gene is named only where the DNA matches it firmly. Only part of the rows carry a size: once, few, many, or a class if the clone is expanded.

V: TRBV4-1
size: -
J: TRBJ2-7
D: -
DNA: TGCGCCAGCAGCCAAGTTGTGCTAGACTCCTACGAGCAGTACTTC
CDR3: CASSQVVLDSYEQYF

V: TRBV30
size: -
J: TRBJ2-1
D: -
DNA: TGTGCAGAGGGGGGGTTCTACAATGAGCAGTTCTTC
CDR3: CAEGGFYNEQFF

V: TRBV4-1
size: -
J: TRBJ2-5
D: -
DNA: TGCGCCAGCAGCCCTCAGGGTTTTTCTCCCCAAGAGACCCAGTACTTC
CDR3: CASSPQGFSPQETQYF

V: TRBV28
size: -
J: TRBJ1-1
D: TRBD1
DNA: TGTGCCAGCAGTGCGTGGACAGGGGGCACTGAAGCTTTCTTT
CDR3: CASSAWTGGTEAFF

V: TRBV28
size: -
J: TRBJ1-6
D: TRBD1
DNA: TGTGCCAGCAGGGCCGGGACAGGGGAGTCACCCCTCCACTTT
CDR3: CASRAGTGESPLHF

V: TRBV11-3
size: -
J: TRBJ1-1
D: TRBD1
DNA: TGTGCCAGCAGCTCCGGACAGGGAAACACTGAAGCTTTCTTT
CDR3: CASSSGQGNTEAFF

V: TRBV10-3
size: -
J: TRBJ2-5
D: -
DNA: TGTGCCATCAGTGAACAGGGAGAGACCCAGTACTTC
CDR3: CAISEQGETQYF

V: TRBV7-7
size: -
J: TRBJ2-1
D: TRBD1
DNA: TGTGCCAGCAGCTTGACCGGGACAGCAAACAATGAGCAGTTCTTC
CDR3: CASSLTGTANNEQFF

V: TRBV6-5
size: once
J: TRBJ1-1
D: -
DNA: TGTGCCAGCAGTTACGACAGGCGAGAAGCTTTCTTT
CDR3: CASSYDRREAFF

V: TRBV6-1
size: -
J: TRBJ2-7
D: TRBD1
DNA: TGTGCCAGCAGTGAAAGAGGGGGACAGGCGACCTACGAGCAGTACTTC
CDR3: CASSERGGQATYEQYF

V: TRBV5-6
size: once
J: TRBJ1-5
D: -
DNA: TGTGCCAGCAGCGTGGGGGGCTTTTCTGCTAGCAATCAGCCCCAGCATTTT
CDR3: CASSVGGFSASNQPQHF

V: TRBV27
size: -
J: TRBJ2-6
D: TRBD1
DNA: TGTGCCAGCAGTCCTGGGACAGGGTGGAACTCTGGGGCCAACGTCCTGACTTTC
CDR3: CASSPGTGWNSGANVLTF

V: TRBV5-1
size: few
J: TRBJ2-7
D: -
DNA: TGCGCCAGCAGCGCGGACAGTCTTTCCTACGAGCAGTACTTC
CDR3: CASSADSLSYEQYF

V: TRBV27
size: -
J: TRBJ2-7
D: TRBD2
DNA: TGTGCCAGCAAAACGGGCGGGGGGAGCGAGCAGTACTTC
CDR3: CASKTGGGSEQYF

V: TRBV30
size: -
J: TRBJ1-6
D: TRBD1
DNA: TGTGCCTGGAGAGGACAGGGGGATTCACCCCTCCACTTT
CDR3: CAWRGQGDSPLHF

V: TRBV27
size: -
J: TRBJ2-1
D: TRBD2
DNA: TGTGCCAGCAGTTTGCTAGCGGGGGCCGGGAATGAGCAGTTCTTC
CDR3: CASSLLAGAGNEQFF

V: TRBV7-8
size: -
J: TRBJ1-2
D: -
DNA: TGTGCCAGCAGCCTGACGGAGGGACGGCAGTTCTATGGCTACACCTTC
CDR3: CASSLTEGRQFYGYTF

V: TRBV4-2
size: -
J: TRBJ1-2
D: -
DNA: TGTGCCAGCAGCCGGACAGCTACTACCCTAAACTATGGCTACACCTTC
CDR3: CASSRTATTLNYGYTF

V: TRBV7-9
size: -
J: TRBJ2-2
D: TRBD1
DNA: TGTGCCAGCAACCCGACAGGGGTCGGGAACACCGGGGAGCTGTTTTTT
CDR3: CASNPTGVGNTGELFF

V: TRBV7-9
size: -
J: TRBJ2-7
D: -
DNA: TGTGCCAGCAGCCCCGACAGATACGAGCAGTACTTC
CDR3: CASSPDRYEQYF

V: TRBV6-1
size: -
J: TRBJ2-5
D: TRBD1
DNA: TGTGCCAGCAGTGAAGCCCTAGGGACAGGGTTAGAGACCCAGTACTTC
CDR3: CASSEALGTGLETQYF

V: TRBV6-5
size: -
J: TRBJ1-5
D: TRBD1
DNA: TGTGCCAGCAGTTTGACAGGGGATACCCAGCCCCAGCATTTT
CDR3: CASSLTGDTQPQHF

V: TRBV5-4
size: -
J: TRBJ2-2
D: TRBD1
DNA: TGTGCCAGCAGCCAACCACAGGGGGGTCGCACCGGGGAGCTGTTTTTT
CDR3: CASSQPQGGRTGELFF

V: TRBV6-1
size: once
J: TRBJ2-1
D: TRBD2
DNA: TGTGCCAGCAGTGAATGGCTTGGGACTAGCGGGGCGAGGCTGGATGAGCAGTTCTTC
CDR3: CASSEWLGTSGARLDEQFF

V: TRBV6-1
size: -
J: TRBJ2-6
D: TRBD1
DNA: TGTGCCAGCAGTGAACAGGGGGCTGGGGCCAACGTCCTGACTTTC
CDR3: CASSEQGAGANVLTF

V: TRBV28
size: few
J: TRBJ1-1
D: TRBD1
DNA: TGTGCCAGCAGTTTTAGACAGGGCCCTGAAGCTTTCTTT
CDR3: CASSFRQGPEAFF

V: TRBV11-1
size: -
J: TRBJ2-7
D: -
DNA: TGTGCCAGCAGCCCTCGATTTTCTCGCGTGCAGTACTTC
CDR3: CASSPRFSRVQYF

V: TRBV18
size: -
J: TRBJ2-2
D: -
DNA: TGTGCCAGCTCACAATCCCGAACCGGGACAAACACCGGGGAGCTGTTTTTT
CDR3: CASSQSRTGTNTGELFF

V: TRBV7-6
size: large
J: TRBJ2-5
D: -
DNA: TGTGCCAGCCGGGGTTGGGGATCCCAAGAGACCCAGTACTTC
CDR3: CASRGWGSQETQYF

V: TRBV5-1
size: -
J: TRBJ2-1
D: TRBD2
DNA: TGCGCCAGCAGCTTGTTGGGACTAGCGGGGGTAGAAGGTTTCAATGAGCAGTTCTTC
CDR3: CASSLLGLAGVEGFNEQFF

V: TRBV18
size: -
J: TRBJ2-7
D: -
DNA: TGTGCCAGCTCACCACTTGGGTCGGGGGAGCAGTACTTC
CDR3: CASSPLGSGEQYF

V: TRBV7-2
size: -
J: TRBJ2-6
D: -
DNA: TGTGCCAGCAGCTTAGCGGGGACTGAGACCAACGTCCTGACTTTC
CDR3: CASSLAGTETNVLTF

V: TRBV6-1
size: -
J: TRBJ2-1
D: -
DNA: TGTGCCAGCAGTGAGTACTCACAGGCGTCCTACAATGAGCAGTTCTTC
CDR3: CASSEYSQASYNEQFF

V: TRBV29-1
size: -
J: TRBJ1-5
D: TRBD1
DNA: TGCAGCGTCGTGGACAGGGCCAATCAGCCCCAGCATTTT
CDR3: CSVVDRANQPQHF

V: TRBV15
size: few
J: TRBJ1-2
D: -
DNA: TGTGCCACCAGCAGAGCCCAGGGTCATGGCTACACCTTC
CDR3: CATSRAQGHGYTF

V: TRBV15
size: -
J: TRBJ1-2
D: -
DNA: TGTGCCACCAGATCCCCAACGACGGAGGTTCGAGGCTACACCTTC
CDR3: CATRSPTTEVRGYTF

V: TRBV7-3
size: -
J: TRBJ2-1
D: -
DNA: TGTGCCAGCAGCTCCCGCGGGGATAGCTCCTACAATGAGCAGTTCTTC
CDR3: CASSSRGDSSYNEQFF

V: TRBV5-6
size: -
J: TRBJ1-5
D: TRBD1
DNA: TGTGCCAGCAGCAGACAGGGGATCGGTCAGCCCCAGCATTTT
CDR3: CASSRQGIGQPQHF

V: TRBV19
size: -
J: TRBJ2-6
D: -
DNA: TGTGCCAGTAGTAGAGGACAGTCCTCTGGGGCCAACGTCCTGACTTTC
CDR3: CASSRGQSSGANVLTF

V: TRBV27
size: -
J: TRBJ2-2
D: -
DNA: TGTGCCAGCAGTATAAGCAGGGTGAACACCGGGGAGCTGTTTTTT
CDR3: CASSISRVNTGELFF

V: TRBV19
size: -
J: TRBJ2-2
D: -
DNA: TGTGCCAGTAGGGACTCGCGGGTCACCGGGGAGCTGTTTTTT
CDR3: CASRDSRVTGELFF

V: TRBV28
size: -
J: TRBJ1-2
D: -
DNA: TGTGCCAGCAGCTCCTCGCCCAGCTATGGCTACACCTTC
CDR3: CASSSSPSYGYTF

V: TRBV7-9
size: once
J: TRBJ1-4
D: TRBD1
DNA: TGTGCCAGCAGCACCCCGACAGGGTGGTATGAAAAACTGTTTTTT
CDR3: CASSTPTGWYEKLFF

V: TRBV7-9
size: -
J: TRBJ2-7
D: -
DNA: TGTTCCAGCAGCTTATTCCGCTACGAGCAGTACTTC
CDR3: CSSSLFRYEQYF

V: TRBV7-3
size: -
J: TRBJ2-3
D: -
DNA: TGTGCCAGCAGCTTAGCGGGACCCACAGATACGCAGTATTTT
CDR3: CASSLAGPTDTQYF

V: TRBV6-1
size: -
J: TRBJ1-5
D: -
DNA: TGTGCCAGCAGTGAATTAGTGTCAGGCCAGCCCCAGCATTTT
CDR3: CASSELVSGQPQHF

V: TRBV18
size: -
J: TRBJ1-4
D: -
DNA: TGTGCCAGCACTCCGGGGACACAGATTAATGAAAAACTGTTTTTT
CDR3: CASTPGTQINEKLFF

V: TRBV7-2
size: -
J: TRBJ1-2
D: -
DNA: TGTGCCAGCAGCCCCTACGAGGTGGTCTTATACTATGGCTACACCTTC
CDR3: CASSPYEVVLYYGYTF

V: TRBV16
size: -
J: TRBJ2-1
D: TRBD1
DNA: TGTGCCAGCAGCCCACCGCAGGGACAGGTTTACAATGAGCAGTTCTTC
CDR3: CASSPPQGQVYNEQFF

V: TRBV4-2
size: -
J: TRBJ1-4
D: -
DNA: TGTGCCAGCAGCCTAACAGAAAATGAAAAACTGTTTTTT
CDR3: CASSLTENEKLFF

V: TRBV4-2
size: -
J: TRBJ1-2
D: -
DNA: TGTGCCAGCAGCTTAGACTCACACGGCTACACCTTC
CDR3: CASSLDSHGYTF

V: TRBV19
size: -
J: TRBJ2-2
D: -
DNA: TGTGCCAGTGCGGAGGGACTTCTTAACACCGGGGAGCTGTTTTTT
CDR3: CASAEGLLNTGELFF

V: TRBV18
size: -
J: TRBJ2-1
D: TRBD2
DNA: TGTGCCAGCTCAGGCACGGGAGGGAATGAGCAGTTCTTC
CDR3: CASSGTGGNEQFF

V: TRBV4-2
size: -
J: TRBJ1-2
D: -
DNA: TGTGCCAGCAGCCGACCTACTGGCGGGGACAACTATGGCTACACCTTC
CDR3: CASSRPTGGDNYGYTF

V: TRBV19
size: -
J: TRBJ1-5
D: -
DNA: TGTGCCAGTAGTATCGGGAGAATGGGGAATCAGCCCCAGCATTTT
CDR3: CASSIGRMGNQPQHF

V: TRBV2
size: few
J: TRBJ2-3
D: TRBD2
DNA: TGTGCCAGCTGGAACGCGATGCGGGGGGAGAACACAGATACGCAGTATTTT
CDR3: CASWNAMRGENTDTQYF

V: TRBV7-6
size: once
J: TRBJ1-1
D: -
DNA: TGTGCCAGCAGCGCAGGGAACATGAACACTGAAGCTTTCTTT
CDR3: CASSAGNMNTEAFF

V: TRBV4-1
size: -
J: TRBJ1-2
D: -
DNA: TGCGCCAGCAGCCAAGATCGGGGTCGGGATGGCTACACCTTC
CDR3: CASSQDRGRDGYTF

V: TRBV27
size: once
J: TRBJ1-2
D: TRBD1
DNA: TGTGCCAGCAGCCCCCGACAGGGGGGGCACTATGGCTACACCTTC
CDR3: CASSPRQGGHYGYTF